A selection of T cell receptor beta chains follows, all from one sample in a study of CD4 T cells in relation to SARS-CoV-2 and coronaviruses. Their specific antigens are unknown. TCRdb's table, derived via immunoSEQ multiplex PCR, lists solely in-frame clones and lacks some. The table has about 24,000 clones, about three quarters seen once. The sequenced sample consisted of CD4+ T cells from PBMCs, cultured in vitro. Receptors originate from a human donor in good health. The CDR3 runs from the conserved cysteine through the conserved F or W. A D gene is named only where the DNA matches it firmly. Clone size is stated in some rows and not others, as once, few, many or a class when expanded.

-,TRBV7-8,TRBJ1-2,TRBD1,15,CASSLTPQGVYGYTF,TGTGCCAGCAGCTTGACCCCACAGGGGGTCTATGGCTACACCTTC
-,TRBV4-1,TRBJ1-5,-,15,CASSQGGQGSEPQHF,TGCGCCAGCAGCCAAGGAGGGCAGGGAAGTGAGCCCCAGCATTTT
-,TRBV7-2,TRBJ1-2,-,13,CASSKGTLNGYTF,TGTGCCAGCAGCAAGGGAACTTTGAATGGCTACACCTTC
-,TRBV3-1/TRBV3-2,TRBJ2-1,TRBD2,16,CASSHTGTSFGNEQFF,TGTGCCAGTAGCCACACCGGGACTAGTTTTGGCAATGAGCAGTTCTTC
-,TRBV27,TRBJ2-1,-,16,CASRGEGGGFYNEQFF,TGTGCCAGCAGGGGGGAGGGGGGTGGGTTCTACAATGAGCAGTTCTTC
few,TRBV10-2,TRBJ2-3,TRBD2,16,CASGPGLVDPPDTQYF,TGCGCCAGCGGCCCTGGACTAGTGGATCCTCCAGATACGCAGTATTTT
-,TRBV7-8,TRBJ2-7,-,16,CASSLEFGSGSYEQYF,TGTGCCAGCAGCTTAGAATTTGGGAGTGGCTCCTACGAGCAGTACTTC
-,TRBV24-1,TRBJ2-1,-,13,CAFRGPLYNEQFF,TGTGCCTTCCGAGGCCCTTTGTACAATGAGCAGTTCTTC
-,TRBV24-1,TRBJ2-1,TRBD2,18,CATSDPGTSGSSYNEQFF,TGTGCCACCAGTGACCCCGGGACTAGCGGAAGCTCCTACAATGAGCAGTTCTTC
-,TRBV2,TRBJ2-1,TRBD2,15,CASRGLAGEYNEQFF,TGTGCCAGCAGGGGACTAGCGGGGGAATACAATGAGCAGTTCTTC
-,TRBV18,TRBJ2-7,TRBD1,14,CASSGQALSYEQYF,TGTGCCAGCTCAGGACAGGCCCTCTCCTACGAGCAGTACTTC
-,TRBV5-4,TRBJ1-2,-,14,CASSSFQGTYGYTF,TGTGCCAGCAGCTCATTCCAGGGGACCTATGGCTACACCTTC
few,TRBV15,TRBJ1-2,-,13,CATRPGPNYGYTF,TGTGCCACCAGACCGGGCCCGAACTATGGCTACACCTTC
-,TRBV28,TRBJ2-7,-,12,CASVGDPYEQYF,TGTGCCAGCGTAGGCGATCCCTACGAGCAGTACTTC
-,TRBV7-3,TRBJ2-1,-,15,CASSLQGLTQNEQFF,TGTGCCAGCAGCTTACAGGGACTGACTCAAAATGAGCAGTTCTTC
once,TRBV7-9,TRBJ2-1,-,12,CASSLIGYEQFF,TGTGCCAGCAGCTTAATCGGGTATGAGCAGTTCTTC
once,TRBV18,TRBJ2-1,TRBD2,15,CASSPRGGSYNEQFF,TGTGCCAGCTCACCACGCGGGGGTTCCTACAATGAGCAGTTCTTC
-,TRBV21-1,TRBJ1-1,-,15,CASSTWDGQGTEAFF,TGTGCCAGCAGCACCTGGGACGGACAAGGGACTGAAGCTTTCTTT
once,TRBV3-1/TRBV3-2,TRBJ2-3,-,15,CASSQGLGQTDTQYF,TGTGCCAGCAGCCAGGGACTGGGACAGACAGATACGCAGTATTTT
-,TRBV14,TRBJ2-3,TRBD2,14,CASSAGAREGTQYF,TGTGCCAGCTCTGCAGGGGCGCGGGAGGGTACGCAGTATTTT
-,TRBV9,TRBJ2-1,-,15,CASSADYSSYNEQFF,TGTGCCAGCAGCGCGGACTACAGCTCCTACAATGAGCAGTTCTTC
-,TRBV10-3,TRBJ2-1,TRBD2,15,CAISEGTSPYNEQFF,TGTGCCATCAGTGAAGGGACTAGCCCTTACAATGAGCAGTTCTTC
-,TRBV28,TRBJ1-2,-,13,CASNRDFNYGYTF,TGTGCCAGCAACAGGGATTTTAACTATGGCTACACCTTC
-,TRBV4-1,TRBJ2-5,-,16,CASSQDRTFGETSQYF,TGCGCCAGCAGCCAAGATCGGACTTTCGGAGAGACGTCCCAGTACTTC
-,TRBV7-9,TRBJ2-1,-,15,CASSSGTGRYNEQFF,TGTGCCAGCAGCTCCGGGACTGGACGTTACAATGAGCAGTTCTTC
-,TRBV27,TRBJ2-1,TRBD2,15,CASSGLARPYNEQFF,TGTGCCAGCAGTGGACTAGCGCGTCCCTACAATGAGCAGTTCTTC
-,TRBV6-2/TRBV6-3,TRBJ2-1,TRBD2,17,CASSYPASGTVANEQFF,TGTGCCAGCAGTTACCCGGCTAGCGGGACGGTTGCAAATGAGCAGTTCTTC
-,TRBV24-1,TRBJ1-4,TRBD1,17,CATSAGTGGKGGEKLFF,TGTGCCACCAGCGCAGGGACAGGGGGAAAAGGGGGCGAAAAACTGTTTTTT
once,TRBV19,TRBJ2-1,TRBD2,15,CASSNGGGNYNEQFF,TGTGCCAGTAGTAATGGGGGGGGTAACTACAATGAGCAGTTCTTC
-,TRBV6-5,TRBJ2-7,-,11,CASSYEGEQYF,TGTGCCAGCAGTTACGAGGGGGAGCAGTACTTC
few,TRBV20-1,TRBJ2-7,TRBD2,14,CSASTQRGSNEQYF,TGCAGTGCTAGTACCCAGCGGGGTTCTAACGAGCAGTACTTC
-,TRBV6-5,TRBJ1-1,-,14,CASRRAGSTTEAFF,TGTGCCAGCAGGAGGGCAGGGTCGACCACTGAAGCTTTCTTT
-,TRBV12-3/TRBV12-4,TRBJ1-5,-,12,CASSERPQPQHF,TGTGCCAGCAGCGAAAGGCCTCAGCCCCAGCATTTT
-,TRBV19,TRBJ1-1,-,11,CAIFGDTEAFF,TGTGCCATCTTCGGGGACACTGAAGCTTTCTTT
-,TRBV10-3,TRBJ2-1,-,17,CAISDPPVRTLADRQFF,TGTGCCATCAGTGACCCACCCGTGAGGACATTGGCTGATCGGCAGTTCTTC
few,TRBV12-3/TRBV12-4,TRBJ1-4,-,11,CASRGVEELFF,TGTGCCAGCAGAGGAGTTGAGGAACTGTTTTTT
large,TRBV28,TRBJ2-4,TRBD2,16,CASSSLTSGTKNIQYF,TGTGCCAGCAGTTCCCTGACTAGCGGAACCAAAAACATTCAGTACTTC